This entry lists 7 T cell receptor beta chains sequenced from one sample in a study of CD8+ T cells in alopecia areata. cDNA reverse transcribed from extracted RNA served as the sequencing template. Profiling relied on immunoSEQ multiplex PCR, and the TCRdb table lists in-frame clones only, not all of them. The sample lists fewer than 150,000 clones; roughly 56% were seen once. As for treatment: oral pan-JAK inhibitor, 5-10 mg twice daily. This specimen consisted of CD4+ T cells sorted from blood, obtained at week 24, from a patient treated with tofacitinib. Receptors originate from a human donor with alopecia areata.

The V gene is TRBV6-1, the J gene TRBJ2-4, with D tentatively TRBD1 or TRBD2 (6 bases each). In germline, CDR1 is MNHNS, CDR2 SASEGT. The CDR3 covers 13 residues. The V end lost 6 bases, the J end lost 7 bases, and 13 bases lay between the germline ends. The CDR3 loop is CASRMGGANIQYF. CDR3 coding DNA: TGTGCCAGCAGGATGGGGGGCGCGAACATTCAGTACTTC.

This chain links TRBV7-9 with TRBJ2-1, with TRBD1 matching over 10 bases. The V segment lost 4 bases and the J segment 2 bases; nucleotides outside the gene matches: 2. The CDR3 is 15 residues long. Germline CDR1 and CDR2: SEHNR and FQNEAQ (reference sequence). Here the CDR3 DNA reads TGTGCCAGCAGCTGGGACAGGGGAGCCTACAATGAGCAGTTCTTC. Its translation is CASSWDRGAYNEQFF.

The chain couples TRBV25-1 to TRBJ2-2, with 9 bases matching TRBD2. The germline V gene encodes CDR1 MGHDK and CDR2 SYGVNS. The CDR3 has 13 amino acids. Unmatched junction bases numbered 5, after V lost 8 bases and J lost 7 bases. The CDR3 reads CASLAGVGGELFF. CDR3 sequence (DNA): TGTGCCAGCTTAGCGGGGGTCGGCGGGGAGCTGTTTTTT.

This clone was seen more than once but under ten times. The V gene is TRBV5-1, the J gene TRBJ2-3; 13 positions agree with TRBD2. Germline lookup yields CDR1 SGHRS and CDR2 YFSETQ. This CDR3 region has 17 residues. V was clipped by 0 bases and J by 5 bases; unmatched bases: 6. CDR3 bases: TGCGCCAGCAGCTTGGGAGTACTAGCGGGGGGGCAAGATACGCAGTATTTT. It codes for CASSLGVLAGGQDTQYF.

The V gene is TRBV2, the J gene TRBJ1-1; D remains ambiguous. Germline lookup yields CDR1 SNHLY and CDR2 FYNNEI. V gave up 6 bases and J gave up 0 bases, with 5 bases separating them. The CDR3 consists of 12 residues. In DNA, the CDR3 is TGTGCCAGCAGATGGTTGAACACTGAAGCTTTCTTT. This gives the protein CASRWLNTEAFF.

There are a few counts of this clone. CDR3 amino acids: CASTESAGSYNEQFF. The CDR3 coding sequence is TGTGCCAGCACCGAATCAGCGGGCTCCTACAATGAGCAGTTCTTC. The chain is built from TRBV7-2 and TRBJ2-1, with a weak D call TRBD2 (6 bases). Germline V gene lookup returns CDR1 SGHTA and CDR2 FQGNSA. V lost 7 bases and J 0 bases, leaving 13 bases between the germline ends. CDR3 length equals 15 residues. Full variable domain (remainder filled in from reference TRBV7-2 and TRBJ2-1): GAGVSQSPSNKVTEKGKDVELRCDPISGHTALYWYRQSLGQGLEFLIYFQGNSAPDKSGLPSDRFSAERTGGSVSTLTIQRTQQEDSAVYLCASTESAGSYNEQFFGPGTRLTVL.

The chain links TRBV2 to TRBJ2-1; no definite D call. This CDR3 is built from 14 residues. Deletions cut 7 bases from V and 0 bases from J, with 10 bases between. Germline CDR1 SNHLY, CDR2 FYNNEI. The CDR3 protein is CASTPAVSYNEQFF. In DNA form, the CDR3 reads TGTGCCAGCACCCCCGCCGTCTCCTACAATGAGCAGTTCTTC.